This T cell receptor beta chain stems from a study of blood T cell repertoires in COVID-19 (dated by TCRdb to 2020 to 2022). With regard to the full study: Samples covering the acute and convalescent phases of COVID-19 were provided by collaborators in the United States, Italy and Spain. The material from the prospective study consisted of cDNA or gDNA derived from T cells, B-cell-depleted T cells, or PBMCs. Deeply sampled blood TCRbeta repertoires from subjects exposed to, actively infected with, or recovered from COVID-19 were included in the dataset. The repertoires were released in a freely available public database intended as a resource for research on the immune response to SARS-CoV-2. The samples were drawn from two sources: the first 160 participants of the ongoing ImmuneRACE study, and 1,000 to 1,500 subjects contributed by 6 global collaborators. Sample metadata almost always included a de-identified subject ID, COVID-19 status, age in years and sex. Where available, HLA class I and class II types were taken from metadata supplied by the sample provider and were not determined by assay-based typing.

The paper as a whole reports these results and caveats: Clinical and demographic metadata were provided uncurated, with the amount varying by source and participant.

The table lists this clone with a few counts. Its target antigen remains unknown. Base qualities were left out, and no much larger clone turns up one base away. Clipping removes 3 bases from V and 9 bases from J, with 4 as the unmatched junction base count. The germline V gene encodes CDR1 MGHDK and CDR2 SYGVNS. Including cysteine and phenylalanine, the CDR3 has 13 amino acids. Solely the CDR3 DNA is kept, with 39 bases framed from the first base. TCRbeta CDR3 regions were amplified from genomic DNA using the immunoSEQ Assay, a bias-controlled multiplex PCR. For the original study's pipeline: The number of nucleated cells in each sample was estimated from the amplification of reference gene primers within the assay. To quantify the absolute abundance of each unique TCRbeta CDR3 rearrangement, sequence reads were collapsed and filtered. For each sample, productive Simpson clonality was calculated as the square root of Simpson's diversity index over productive rearrangements. This is the immuneACCESS table as TCRdb keeps it, with only in-frame sequences that have V and J called. A part of the clones is gone; compared with another copy, unresolved V genes explain less than half, and the rest is unexplained. V, J and clone size derive from that table, while D and trimming were established from the DNA sequence. The sample yields about 200,000 clones; 70% to 90% were counted once. Together, the top ten hold 3% of the sample.

The collaborating institutions used their own protocols to collect whole blood in K2EDTA tubes. For TCRbeta analysis, collaborators shipped samples as frozen whole blood, isolated PBMCs, or DNA extracted from either of those sample types. The TCR comes from a man aged 60-69 years with acute or convalescent COVID-19. Sequences were obtained from peripheral blood. The chain employs TRBV25-1 and TRBJ2-1; the junction holds 8 bases that match TRBD1. The CDR3 protein sequence reads: CASSETGAGEQFF. The base sequence is TGTGCCAGCAGTGAGACAGGGGCTGGTGAGCAGTTCTTC.